A selection of T cell receptor beta chains follows, all from one sample in a study of CD8 T cells in ankylosing spondylitis. Each CDR3 protein is one row after TCRdb ran MiXCR on the 5' RACE reads. The profile covers more than 650,000 distinct CDR3 sequences, with 12% appearing a single time and more than 0.5% taken by the ten largest. The material sequenced was blood, either unsorted or a sorted T cell fraction (not recorded which). These receptors were collected from a male donor with ankylosing spondylitis. CDR3s include the opening cysteine and the closing phenylalanine or tryptophan. Each record gives: clone size, J gene, D gene, V gene, CDR3 protein, CDR3 DNA. The D gene is left open where the match is weak. Size values are once, few and many counts, or a class for expanded clones, and some rows have none.

clone size: NA
J gene: TRBJ2-4
D gene: NA
V gene: TRBV20-1
CDR3 protein: CSASIENIQYF
CDR3 DNA: TGCAGTGCTAGTATCGAAAACATTCAGTACTTC

clone size: few
J gene: TRBJ2-5
D gene: TRBD2
V gene: TRBV20-1
CDR3 protein: CSARDPSSGGAQETQYF
CDR3 DNA: TGCAGTGCTAGAGACCCTTCTAGCGGGGGAGCCCAGGAGACCCAGTACTTC

clone size: many
J gene: TRBJ2-7
D gene: NA
V gene: TRBV7-6
CDR3 protein: CASSGHFLDEQYF
CDR3 DNA: TGTGCCAGCAGCGGACACTTTTTGGACGAGCAGTACTTC

clone size: few
J gene: TRBJ2-2
D gene: NA
V gene: TRBV11-2
CDR3 protein: CASSLTGGANTGELFF
CDR3 DNA: TGTGCCAGCAGCTTAACTGGCGGGGCGAACACCGGGGAGCTGTTTTTT

clone size: NA
J gene: TRBJ1-2
D gene: TRBD1
V gene: TRBV10-3
CDR3 protein: CATQGRDYGYTF
CDR3 DNA: TGTGCCACACAGGGGAGGGACTATGGCTACACCTTC

clone size: NA
J gene: TRBJ1-5
D gene: TRBD1
V gene: TRBV6-1
CDR3 protein: CASSPLQGAFQPQHF
CDR3 DNA: TGTGCCAGCAGTCCCCTACAGGGGGCCTTTCAGCCCCAGCATTTT

clone size: few
J gene: TRBJ2-1
D gene: TRBD2
V gene: TRBV11-2
CDR3 protein: CASSPPGLAGGSHYNEQFF
CDR3 DNA: TGTGCCAGCAGCCCGCCGGGACTAGCGGGAGGTTCCCACTACAATGAGCAGTTCTTC

clone size: NA
J gene: TRBJ2-3
D gene: NA
V gene: TRBV5-1
CDR3 protein: CASSFANTQYF
CDR3 DNA: TGCGCCAGCAGCTTTGCGAATACGCAGTATTTT

clone size: many
J gene: TRBJ1-1
D gene: NA
V gene: TRBV5-1
CDR3 protein: CASSVQGTPEAFF
CDR3 DNA: TGCGCCAGCAGCGTACAGGGTACACCCGAAGCTTTCTTT

clone size: NA
J gene: TRBJ2-7
D gene: NA
V gene: TRBV20-1
CDR3 protein: CSARVDLLEQYF
CDR3 DNA: TGCAGTGCTAGGGTGGACCTTCTCGAGCAGTACTTC

clone size: many
J gene: TRBJ2-3
D gene: NA
V gene: TRBV29-1
CDR3 protein: CSVGPEGDTQYF
CDR3 DNA: TGCAGCGTCGGACCGGAGGGGGATACGCAGTATTTT

clone size: NA
J gene: TRBJ2-7
D gene: TRBD1
V gene: TRBV10-3
CDR3 protein: CAISGEGQGYYEQYF
CDR3 DNA: TGTGCCATCAGTGGGGAGGGACAGGGTTACTACGAGCAGTACTTC

clone size: few
J gene: TRBJ2-4
D gene: NA
V gene: TRBV20-1
CDR3 protein: CSARVGRAKNIQYF
CDR3 DNA: TGCAGTGCTAGAGTCGGACGGGCCAAAAACATTCAGTACTTC

clone size: NA
J gene: TRBJ1-2
D gene: TRBD1
V gene: TRBV20-1
CDR3 protein: CSARDRVGSGYTF
CDR3 DNA: TGCAGTGCTAGGGACAGGGTAGGGTCTGGCTACACCTTC

clone size: NA
J gene: TRBJ2-3
D gene: TRBD2
V gene: TRBV20-1
CDR3 protein: CSARVPDGRTDTQYF
CDR3 DNA: TGCAGTGCTAGGGTCCCGGACGGGAGGACAGATACGCAGTATTTT

clone size: few
J gene: TRBJ2-2
D gene: NA
V gene: TRBV3-1
CDR3 protein: CASSQGDVLFF
CDR3 DNA: TGTGCCAGCAGCCAAGGGGACGTGTTGTTTTTT

clone size: NA
J gene: TRBJ1-3
D gene: NA
V gene: TRBV5-1
CDR3 protein: CASSYRVGSSNTIYF
CDR3 DNA: TGCGCCAGCAGCTACAGGGTAGGATCGAGTAACACCATATATTTT

clone size: NA
J gene: TRBJ1-1
D gene: NA
V gene: TRBV5-1
CDR3 protein: CASSLVTPNTEAFF
CDR3 DNA: TGCGCCAGCAGCTTGGTCACTCCGAACACTGAAGCTTTCTTT

clone size: NA
J gene: TRBJ1-2
D gene: TRBD1
V gene: TRBV6-1
CDR3 protein: CASGLSGTGGFGYGYTF
CDR3 DNA: TGTGCCAGCGGGCTTTCCGGGACAGGGGGCTTTGGCTATGGCTACACCTTC

clone size: NA
J gene: TRBJ1-6
D gene: NA
V gene: TRBV6-5
CDR3 protein: CASSHDAISYNSPLHF
CDR3 DNA: TGTGCCAGCAGCCATGACGCTATCTCCTATAATTCACCCCTCCACTTT

clone size: NA
J gene: TRBJ1-3
D gene: NA
V gene: TRBV7-6
CDR3 protein: CASSFGPLRSGNTIYF
CDR3 DNA: TGTGCCAGCAGCTTTGGGCCTTTGAGATCTGGAAACACCATATATTTT

clone size: few
J gene: TRBJ1-1
D gene: NA
V gene: TRBV29-1
CDR3 protein: CSVGPGGSPAKPEAFF
CDR3 DNA: TGCAGCGTTGGGCCGGGGGGCTCTCCGGCGAAACCTGAAGCTTTCTTT

clone size: NA
J gene: TRBJ2-7
D gene: NA
V gene: TRBV7-9
CDR3 protein: CASSAGTGSFYEQYF
CDR3 DNA: TGTGCCAGCAGCGCGGGTACAGGGTCGTTCTACGAGCAGTACTTC

clone size: NA
J gene: TRBJ2-1
D gene: NA
V gene: TRBV7-2
CDR3 protein: CASSLGRIAYNEQFF
CDR3 DNA: TGTGCCAGCAGCTTGGGTCGCATTGCGTACAATGAGCAGTTCTTC

clone size: NA
J gene: TRBJ1-3
D gene: NA
V gene: TRBV4-1
CDR3 protein: CASSKGAVREGNTIYF
CDR3 DNA: TGCGCCAGCAGCAAAGGGGCGGTGAGGGAAGGAAACACCATATATTTT

clone size: NA
J gene: TRBJ1-2
D gene: TRBD1
V gene: TRBV28
CDR3 protein: CASSSPGTGHRGYTF
CDR3 DNA: TGTGCCAGCAGTTCCCCCGGGACAGGGCATAGAGGCTACACCTTC

clone size: NA
J gene: TRBJ2-3
D gene: NA
V gene: TRBV7-2
CDR3 protein: CASSLAWSSITDTQYF
CDR3 DNA: TGTGCCAGCAGCTTAGCGTGGTCTAGCATCACAGATACGCAGTATTTT

clone size: many
J gene: TRBJ1-2
D gene: TRBD1
V gene: TRBV12-3/TRBV12-4
CDR3 protein: CASSHTQGIWYGYTF
CDR3 DNA: TGTGCCAGCAGCCATACACAGGGGATATGGTATGGCTACACCTTC

clone size: few
J gene: TRBJ1-1
D gene: TRBD1
V gene: TRBV7-9
CDR3 protein: CASSLGGQGFRAFF
CDR3 DNA: TGTGCCAGCAGCTTAGGAGGACAGGGGTTCAGAGCTTTCTTT

clone size: NA
J gene: TRBJ2-3
D gene: NA
V gene: TRBV4-3
CDR3 protein: CASSQDSQGPYTDTQYF
CDR3 DNA: TGCGCCAGCAGCCAAGATTCCCAGGGGCCATACACAGATACGCAGTATTTT

clone size: NA
J gene: TRBJ2-1
D gene: NA
V gene: TRBV6-5
CDR3 protein: CASSYRVADNEQFF
CDR3 DNA: TGTGCCAGCAGTTACAGGGTAGCGGACAATGAGCAGTTCTTC

clone size: few
J gene: TRBJ1-1
D gene: TRBD1
V gene: TRBV6-1
CDR3 protein: CASNRNPGGSMNTEAFF
CDR3 DNA: TGTGCCAGCAACCGAAACCCAGGGGGATCGATGAACACTGAAGCTTTCTTT

clone size: few
J gene: TRBJ1-2
D gene: NA
V gene: TRBV20-1
CDR3 protein: CSARDQGHAFYGYTF
CDR3 DNA: TGCAGTGCTAGAGATCAGGGGCACGCCTTTTATGGCTACACCTTC

clone size: many
J gene: TRBJ1-6
D gene: NA
V gene: TRBV6-5
CDR3 protein: CASSSRDPGNSPLHF
CDR3 DNA: TGTGCCAGCAGTTCCAGGGACCCTGGGAATTCACCCCTCCACTTT

clone size: few
J gene: TRBJ2-1
D gene: NA
V gene: TRBV7-3
CDR3 protein: CASSLTRGGEQFF
CDR3 DNA: TGTGCCAGCAGCTTAACGAGGGGAGGTGAGCAGTTCTTC

clone size: NA
J gene: TRBJ2-3
D gene: NA
V gene: TRBV11-3
CDR3 protein: CASSLDRAVDTQYF
CDR3 DNA: TGTGCCAGCAGCTTAGATCGTGCGGTAGATACGCAGTATTTT

clone size: few
J gene: TRBJ1-2
D gene: NA
V gene: TRBV4-1
CDR3 protein: CASSQGSSPATNYGYTF
CDR3 DNA: TGCGCCAGCAGCCAAGGAAGTTCGCCAGCTACTAACTATGGCTACACCTTC

clone size: NA
J gene: TRBJ2-5
D gene: TRBD2
V gene: TRBV7-6
CDR3 protein: CASSLGLAGRQTQYF
CDR3 DNA: TGTGCCAGCAGCTTAGGACTAGCGGGGAGGCAGACCCAGTACTTC

clone size: few
J gene: TRBJ1-2
D gene: NA
V gene: TRBV7-2
CDR3 protein: CASSLARFEGTYGYTF
CDR3 DNA: TGTGCCAGCAGCTTAGCGAGGTTCGAGGGGACCTATGGCTACACCTTC

clone size: NA
J gene: TRBJ2-7
D gene: TRBD2
V gene: TRBV6-1
CDR3 protein: CASLPGLASDEQYF
CDR3 DNA: TGTGCCAGTCTTCCGGGACTAGCTTCGGACGAGCAGTACTTC

clone size: few
J gene: TRBJ2-7
D gene: TRBD2
V gene: TRBV5-6
CDR3 protein: CASNRAGFTYEQYF
CDR3 DNA: TGTGCCAGCAATCGAGCGGGGTTTACCTACGAGCAGTACTTC

clone size: few
J gene: TRBJ1-1
D gene: TRBD1
V gene: TRBV6-1
CDR3 protein: CASSRDRGETEAFF
CDR3 DNA: TGTGCCAGCAGCCGGGACAGGGGCGAGACTGAAGCTTTCTTT

clone size: many
J gene: TRBJ2-3
D gene: TRBD1
V gene: TRBV12-3/TRBV12-4
CDR3 protein: CASSPGQGTDTDTQYF
CDR3 DNA: TGTGCCAGCAGCCCGGGACAGGGGACAGACACAGATACGCAGTATTTT

clone size: few
J gene: TRBJ2-3
D gene: NA
V gene: TRBV29-1
CDR3 protein: CSVEVRHHSTDTQYF
CDR3 DNA: TGCAGCGTTGAAGTGCGACACCATAGCACAGATACGCAGTATTTT

clone size: many
J gene: TRBJ1-6
D gene: TRBD1
V gene: TRBV6-2/TRBV6-3
CDR3 protein: CASSYAPGQGTGSYNSPLHF
CDR3 DNA: TGTGCCAGCAGTTACGCTCCGGGACAGGGGACGGGCTCCTATAATTCACCCCTCCACTTT

clone size: NA
J gene: TRBJ1-1
D gene: NA
V gene: TRBV29-1
CDR3 protein: CSVETDRVEAFF
CDR3 DNA: TGCAGCGTTGAGACCGATCGCGTTGAAGCTTTCTTT

clone size: NA
J gene: TRBJ1-5
D gene: NA
V gene: TRBV20-1
CDR3 protein: CSAFGSNQPQHF
CDR3 DNA: TGCAGTGCTTTCGGGAGCAATCAGCCCCAGCATTTT

clone size: many
J gene: TRBJ1-2
D gene: NA
V gene: TRBV10-3
CDR3 protein: CAITSGRSYGYTF
CDR3 DNA: TGTGCCATCACTTCGGGACGGAGCTATGGCTACACCTTC

clone size: NA
J gene: TRBJ2-3
D gene: TRBD2
V gene: TRBV20-1
CDR3 protein: CSASGAGGRDTDTQYF
CDR3 DNA: TGCAGTGCTAGCGGTGCGGGGGGGAGAGACACAGATACGCAGTATTTT

clone size: many
J gene: TRBJ1-2
D gene: NA
V gene: TRBV27
CDR3 protein: CASSSLDSNYGYTF
CDR3 DNA: TGTGCCAGCAGTTCCCTGGACAGTAACTATGGCTACACCTTC